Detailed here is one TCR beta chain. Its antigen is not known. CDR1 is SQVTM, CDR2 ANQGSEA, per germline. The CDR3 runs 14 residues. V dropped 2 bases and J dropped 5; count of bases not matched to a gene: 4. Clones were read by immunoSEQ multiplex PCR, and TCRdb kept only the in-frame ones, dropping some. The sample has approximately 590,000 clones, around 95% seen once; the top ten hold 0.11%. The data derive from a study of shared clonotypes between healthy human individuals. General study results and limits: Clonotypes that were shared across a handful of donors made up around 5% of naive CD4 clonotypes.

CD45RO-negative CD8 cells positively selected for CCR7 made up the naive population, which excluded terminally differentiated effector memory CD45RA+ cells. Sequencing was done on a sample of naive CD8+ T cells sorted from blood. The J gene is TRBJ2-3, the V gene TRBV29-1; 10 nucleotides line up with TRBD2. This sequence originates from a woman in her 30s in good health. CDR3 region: CSVELAGELDTQYF. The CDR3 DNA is TGCAGCGTTGAACTAGCGGGAGAGCTAGATACGCAGTATTTT.